The T cell receptor (beta chain) described here comes from a study of OX40 agonist ivuxolimab in advanced cancers. At the level of the study: Patients were roughly 83% male with ages about 23 to 80, mean about 60. Whole-study results and caveats: At doses 0.1 to 3.0 mg/kg, CD4+ and CD8+ clones expanded. CD8+ T cells were the subset that, on average, had more expanded clones than CD4+.

Comment on this clone: As yet, its antigen is unknown.

TCRdb's copy holds only in-frame clones and misses some; the assay was immunoSEQ multiplex PCR. Among 25,000 to 30,000 clones listed, about 70% were seen once. Germline V gene sequence: CDR1 WNHNN, CDR2 SYGVQD (reference sequence). The CDR3 has 14 residues. V lost 5 bases and J lost 5; bases outside the gene matches: 9. The chain has TRBV10-1 and TRBJ2-7, with 7 bases matching TRBD1. The sequencing here drew on CD4+ or CD8+ T cells sorted from blood, taken in a trial of the OX40 agonist ivuxolimab. This TCR was sampled from an adult with an advanced solid tumor such as melanoma, head and neck, liver or kidney cancer. The CDR3 bases are TGCGCCAGCAGTTTTAGACAGGGTGGAGACGAGCAGTACTTC. Translating gives CASSFRQGGDEQYF.